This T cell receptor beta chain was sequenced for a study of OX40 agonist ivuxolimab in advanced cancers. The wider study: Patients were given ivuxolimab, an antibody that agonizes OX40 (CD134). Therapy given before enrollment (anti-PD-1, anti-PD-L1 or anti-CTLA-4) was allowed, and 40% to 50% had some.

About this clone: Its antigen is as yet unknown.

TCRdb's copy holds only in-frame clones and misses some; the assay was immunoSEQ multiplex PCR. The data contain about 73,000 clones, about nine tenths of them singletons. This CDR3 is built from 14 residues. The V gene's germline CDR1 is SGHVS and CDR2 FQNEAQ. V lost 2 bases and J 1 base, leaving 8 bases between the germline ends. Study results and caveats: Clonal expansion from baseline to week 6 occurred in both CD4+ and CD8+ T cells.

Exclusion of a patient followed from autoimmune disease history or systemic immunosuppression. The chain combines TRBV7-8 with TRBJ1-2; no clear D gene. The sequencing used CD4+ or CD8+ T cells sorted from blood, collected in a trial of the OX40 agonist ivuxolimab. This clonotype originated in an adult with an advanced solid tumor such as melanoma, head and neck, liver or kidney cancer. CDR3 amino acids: CASSLNYNNYGYTF. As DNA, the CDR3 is TGTGCCAGCAGCTTAAATTACAATAACTATGGCTACACCTTC.